This is a list of T cell receptor beta chains from one sample in a study of T cells after posttransplantation cyclophosphamide. This table comes from immunoSEQ multiplex PCR, and its TCRdb copy is limited to in-frame clones, with some not included. The sample holds approximately 30,000 clones, approximately 90% seen once. Sequenced sample: PBMCs. The receptors come from a woman aged 40 to 50 with a blood cancer, CMV-positive, and with a related stem cell donor. Each CDR3 is given with its conserved first and last residue. D genes are given only for firm matches. Size is omitted from some rows. Given values are once, few, many or a class for expanded clones.

cdr3_aa cdr3_nt d_call j_call v_call clone_size
CASRPRPQGASNQPQHF TGTGCCAGTAGGCCTAGGCCCCAGGGGGCGAGCAATCAGCCCCAGCATTTT TRBD1 TRBJ1-5 TRBV19 -
CRVTGQGTFEAFF TGCAGGGTGACGGGACAGGGGACTTTTGAAGCTTTCTTT TRBD1 TRBJ1-1 TRBV29-1 -
CASRSVKNEKLFF TGTGCCAGCAGGAGTGTCAAAAATGAAAAACTGTTTTTT - TRBJ1-4 TRBV11-2 -
CASIDWPGQGISNEQFF TGTGCCAGCATCGACTGGCCGGGACAGGGTATCTCCAATGAGCAGTTCTTC TRBD1 TRBJ2-1 TRBV5-4 -
CASSYDSLNGYTF TGTGCCAGCAGCTACGACAGCCTTAATGGCTACACCTTC - TRBJ1-2 TRBV7-2 -
CASSTGEQYF TGTGCCAGCAGCACCGGGGAGCAGTACTTC - TRBJ2-7 TRBV5-8 -
CASSLTAGTGYNGQPQHF TGTGCCAGCAGCCTAACCGCCGGGACAGGGTACAATGGTCAGCCCCAGCATTTT TRBD1 TRBJ1-5 TRBV7-2 once
CASSQEDGLYEQYF TGCGCCAGCAGCCAAGAGGATGGGCTCTACGAGCAGTACTTC - TRBJ2-7 TRBV4-3 -
CASSPLSSAGAYNEQFF TGTGCCAGCTCACCACTTAGTAGCGCCGGAGCCTACAATGAGCAGTTCTTC - TRBJ2-1 TRBV18 -
CASSVVQGTEAFF TGTGCCAGCAGCGTAGTGCAGGGGACTGAAGCTTTCTTT - TRBJ1-1 TRBV9 -
CASSSDRGRETQYF TGTGCCAGCAGCTCGGACAGGGGGCGAGAGACCCAGTACTTC TRBD1 TRBJ2-5 TRBV11-2 -
CASSGGLRGGGELFF TGTGCCAGCAGCGGGGGCCTAAGAGGGGGCGGGGAGCTGTTTTTT - TRBJ2-2 TRBV9 -
CASSPGQGQPQHF TGTGCCAGCAGCCCTGGACAGGGTCAGCCCCAGCATTTT TRBD1 TRBJ1-5 TRBV7-9 -
CASSFGTYEQYF TGTGCCAGCAGCTTCGGGACCTACGAGCAGTACTTC - TRBJ2-7 TRBV11-2 -
CASSLITASNQPQHF TGTGCCAGCAGTTTAATCACAGCTAGCAATCAGCCCCAGCATTTT - TRBJ1-5 TRBV28 once
CSVEVPTGQFPYGYTF TGCAGCGTTGAAGTCCCGACGGGACAGTTCCCCTATGGCTACACCTTC TRBD1 TRBJ1-2 TRBV29-1 -
CASSLSILTAYEQYF TGTGCCAGCAGCTTGAGCATCTTAACTGCCTACGAGCAGTACTTC - TRBJ2-7 TRBV5-8 -
CASSFQGFTGELFF TGTGCCAGCAGCTTTCAGGGGTTCACCGGGGAGCTGTTTTTT - TRBJ2-2 TRBV5-4 -
CASSRAGGSNQPQHF TGTGCCAGCAGCAGGGCAGGGGGGAGCAATCAGCCCCAGCATTTT TRBD1 TRBJ1-5 TRBV7-9 -
CASSESRRGGSYEQYF TGTGCCAGCAGTGAATCTCGACGGGGGGGATCCTACGAGCAGTACTTC TRBD2 TRBJ2-7 TRBV25-1 -
CASSEGQGSSGANVLTF TGTGCCAGCAGCGAAGGACAGGGGAGCTCGGGGGCCAACGTCCTGACTTTC TRBD1 TRBJ2-6 TRBV7-3 once
CASSLGGVNTEAFF TGTGCCAGCAGTTTAGGAGGTGTGAACACTGAAGCTTTCTTT - TRBJ1-1 TRBV6-5 -
CASSAHTTGSNEQFF TGTGCCAGCAGTGCCCATACAACAGGCTCCAATGAGCAGTTCTTC - TRBJ2-1 TRBV27 -
CASSYRTGGANTEAFF TGTGCCAGCAGTTATCGAACAGGGGGCGCGAACACTGAAGCTTTCTTT TRBD1 TRBJ1-1 TRBV6-5 -
CASRSTDRVYEQYF TGTGCCAGCCGCTCCACGGACAGAGTCTACGAGCAGTACTTC - TRBJ2-7 TRBV28 -
CASSFFQGPFEQYF TGTGCCAGCAGTTTCTTCCAGGGGCCCTTCGAGCAGTACTTC - TRBJ2-7 TRBV28 -
CASRDRGNEKLFF TGCGCCAGCAGGGACAGGGGGAATGAAAAACTGTTTTTT TRBD1 TRBJ1-4 TRBV4-3 once
CASSLGTGGPITDTQYF TGTGCCAGCAGCTTAGGGACTGGGGGCCCCATCACAGATACGCAGTATTTT - TRBJ2-3 TRBV11-3 once
CASSLERGGRDTQYF TGTGCCAGCAGCTTAGAACGCGGGGGGAGAGATACGCAGTATTTT TRBD2 TRBJ2-3 TRBV11-1 -
CASSVAQGGGETQYF TGTGCCAGCAGCGTAGCACAGGGCGGAGGCGAGACCCAGTACTTC - TRBJ2-5 TRBV9 -
CALQRQRGHGELFF TGTGCCCTCCAACGCCAGCGGGGGCACGGGGAGCTGTTTTTT TRBD2 TRBJ2-2 TRBV6-6 -
CASRGQGNYGYTF TGTGCCAGCAGGGGACAGGGTAACTATGGCTACACCTTC TRBD1 TRBJ1-2 TRBV5-8 -
CASSSTQGSGEKLFF TGTGCCAGCTCATCCACACAGGGAAGTGGTGAAAAACTGTTTTTT - TRBJ1-4 TRBV18 -
CATRGNEQFF TGTGCCACTCGGGGGAATGAGCAGTTCTTC - TRBJ2-1 TRBV6-6 once
CASSLHRGEQYF TGCGCCAGCAGCTTGCACAGGGGAGAGCAGTACTTC TRBD1 TRBJ2-7 TRBV5-1 -
CASTDRLGQPQHF TGTGCCAGTACAGACAGGCTCGGGCAGCCCCAGCATTTT - TRBJ1-5 TRBV19 -
CASSRRETTHEQYF TGTGCCAGCAGCCGCCGGGAAACTACCCACGAGCAGTACTTC - TRBJ2-7 TRBV21-1 -
CASRTSEGTYNEQFF TGTGCCAGTAGGACGTCCGAGGGTACCTACAATGAGCAGTTCTTC - TRBJ2-1 TRBV19 -
CASSPYPQEVTEAFF TGTGCCAGCAGCCCATACCCCCAGGAAGTCACTGAAGCTTTCTTT - TRBJ1-1 TRBV6-5 -
CASSLGPNYEQYF TGTGCCAGCAGCTTAGGTCCTAACTACGAGCAGTACTTC - TRBJ2-7 TRBV7-6 -
CASSQVKQGSTYEQYF TGTGCCAGCAGCCAAGTAAAACAGGGGAGTACCTACGAGCAGTACTTC TRBD1 TRBJ2-7 TRBV4-2 -
CASSYGQGVGQPQHF TGTGCCAGCAGTTACGGGCAGGGGGTAGGGCAGCCCCAGCATTTT TRBD1 TRBJ1-5 TRBV6-6 -
CASSLQGAGELFF TGTGCCAGCAGTTTACAGGGGGCCGGGGAGCTGTTTTTT TRBD1 TRBJ2-2 TRBV27 -
CASSSLPGQVTNQPQHF TGTGCCAGCAGTTCACTCCCGGGACAGGTCACCAATCAGCCCCAGCATTTT TRBD1 TRBJ1-5 TRBV27 -
CASTRTGDENRQYF TGTGCCAGCACTAGGACAGGGGACGAGAATCGACAGTACTTC TRBD1 TRBJ2-4 TRBV6-1 -
CASSLGTISYEQYF TGTGCCAGCAGTTTAGGCACTATCTCCTACGAGCAGTACTTC - TRBJ2-7 TRBV27 -
CASSRWATTVGGYNEQFF TGTGCCAGCAGCCGATGGGCGACGACAGTCGGGGGTTACAATGAGCAGTTCTTC - TRBJ2-1 TRBV28 once
CASSISGAAYEQYF TGTGCCAGCAGCATCTCAGGGGCTGCCTACGAGCAGTACTTC - TRBJ2-7 TRBV28 -
CASSSPGTLLSYEQYF TGCGCCAGCAGCAGTCCCGGGACACTATTATCCTACGAGCAGTACTTC - TRBJ2-7 TRBV5-1 -
CASTTGTGDDEQYF TGTGCCAGTACAACCGGGACAGGGGACGACGAGCAGTACTTC TRBD1 TRBJ2-7 TRBV19 once
CASSFGRTYEQYF TGTGCCAGCAGCTTTGGCAGGACTTACGAGCAGTACTTC - TRBJ2-7 TRBV7-6 -
CASSPLLDSNSPLHF TGTGCCAGCAGCCCTCTTTTGGACAGTAATTCACCCCTCCACTTT - TRBJ1-6 TRBV6-1 -
CSVVAGSEAFF TGCAGCGTTGTGGCGGGGAGTGAAGCTTTCTTT - TRBJ1-1 TRBV29-1 -